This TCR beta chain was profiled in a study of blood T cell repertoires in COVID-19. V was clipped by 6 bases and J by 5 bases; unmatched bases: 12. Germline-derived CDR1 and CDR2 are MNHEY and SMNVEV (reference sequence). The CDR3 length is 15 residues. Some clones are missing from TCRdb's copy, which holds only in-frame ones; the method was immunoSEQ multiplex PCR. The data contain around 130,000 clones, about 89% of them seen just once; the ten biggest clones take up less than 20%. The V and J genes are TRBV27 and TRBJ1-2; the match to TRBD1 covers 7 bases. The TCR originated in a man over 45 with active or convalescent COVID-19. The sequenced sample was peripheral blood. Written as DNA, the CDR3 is TGTGCCAGCAGCCCGTCCTACAGGGGTCGGTATGGCTACACCTTC. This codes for CASSPSYRGRYGYTF.